This T cell receptor beta chain is drawn from a study of regulatory and conventional T cells in RAG deficiency. V was cut by 0 bases and J by 3 bases, with 9 bases left in between. This CDR3 comprises 15 residues. Germline V CDR1 and CDR2: MGHRA, YSYEKL. Study outcomes and limitations: Patient subsets had shorter CDR3s; Omenn Treg-Tconv overlap exceeded 90%. Shannon entropy was markedly lower and Simpson indices higher in RAG-deficient patients than control T-cell subsets.

As concerns this clone: Its antigen remains unknown.

Assay used: immunoSEQ multiplex PCR; TCRdb lists only in-frame clones, some missing. The sample carries around 30,000 clones, just under 90% recorded once. The sample also formed part of further work on regulatory T cells. That work adds: The PCR used 52 TRBV and 13 TRBJ primers.

V and J are TRBV4-1 and TRBJ1-5; D call uncertain. The source is a human donor in good health. Sequencing was done on a sample of CD8+ T cells sorted from blood. The CDR3 sequence is CASSQEARINQPQHF. CDR3 nucleotide sequence: TGCGCCAGCAGCCAAGAGGCCAGAATCAATCAGCCCCAGCATTTT.